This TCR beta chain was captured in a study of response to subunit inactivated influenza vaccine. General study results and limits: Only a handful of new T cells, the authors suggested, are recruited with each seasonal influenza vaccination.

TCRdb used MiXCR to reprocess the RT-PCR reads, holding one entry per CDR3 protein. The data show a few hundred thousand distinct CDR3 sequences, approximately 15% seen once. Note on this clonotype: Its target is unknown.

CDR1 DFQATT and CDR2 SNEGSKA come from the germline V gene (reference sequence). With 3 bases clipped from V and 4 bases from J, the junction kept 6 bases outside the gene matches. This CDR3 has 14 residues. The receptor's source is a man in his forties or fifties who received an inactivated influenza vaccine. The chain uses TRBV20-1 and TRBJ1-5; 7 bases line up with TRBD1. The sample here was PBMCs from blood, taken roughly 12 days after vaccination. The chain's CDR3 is CSARGGTANQPQHF. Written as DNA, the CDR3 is TGCAGTGCTAGGGGGGGGACAGCGAATCAGCCCCAGCATTTT.